Listed here are 22 T cell receptor beta chains from one sample, sequenced in a study of T cells after yellow fever vaccination. TCRdb redid the calling of the 5' RACE reads with MiXCR, one entry per CDR3 protein. Altogether 150,000 to 200,000 distinct CDR3 sequences are present, roughly 6.2% being singletons, with the ten largest covering roughly 3%. Sequenced material: CD4+ T cells sorted from PBMCs, taken on the day of the first yellow fever vaccination. The receptor set was obtained from a man between 18 and 29 years old who received the YFV17D yellow fever vaccine.

There are many counts of this clonotype. The chain has TRBV5-1 and TRBJ2-1; tentatively, D is TRBD2 (6 bases). The V end was cut by 1 base, the J end by 15 bases, with 17 bases between. The CDR3 sequence is 13 residues long. The germline CDR1 and CDR2 sequences are SGHRS and YFSETQ. Written as DNA, the CDR3 is TGCGCCAGCAGCTTGTCCGCGGACGGGGGTCGGTTCTTC. Its protein product is CASSLSADGGRFF.

This clonotype was detected ten times or more. The rearrangement uses TRBV2 and TRBJ2-2; no reliable D call. Trimming took 7 bases from V and 5 from J, leaving 14 bases between them. CDR1 SNHLY and CDR2 FYNNEI come from the germline V gene. The CDR3 consists of 14 residues. This CDR3 reads CASTGGRGTGELFF. CDR3 nucleotide sequence: TGTGCCAGCACCGGTGGGCGAGGAACCGGGGAGCTGTTTTTT.

This clonotype was counted only a few times. The rearrangement uses TRBV9 and TRBJ1-2; D remains ambiguous. V gave up 5 bases and J gave up 6 bases, with 20 bases separating them. Germline CDR1 reads SGDLS; CDR2 reads YYNGEE. CDR3 size: 15 residues. The CDR3 here is CASSDTHQLPNGYTF. In DNA form, the CDR3 reads TGTGCCAGCAGTGACACCCATCAGCTCCCCAATGGCTACACCTTC.

This clonotype was seen a few times. This chain links TRBV7-2 with TRBJ1-1, with no clear D. CDR3 size: 13 residues. V was cut by 8 bases and J by 1 base, with 11 bases left in between. CDR1 and CDR2 from the germline V gene are SGHTA and FQGNSA. CDR3 amino acids: CASGREPNTEAFF. Here the CDR3 DNA reads TGTGCCAGCGGTCGAGAACCGAACACTGAAGCTTTCTTT.

In this sample, this clonotype turned up many times. This chain links TRBV18 with TRBJ1-2; 7 bases map to TRBD1. The CDR3 sequence is 15 residues long. The J segment lost 6 bases and the V segment lost 3 bases, leaving 10 bases of the junction unmatched. Per the germline V gene, CDR1 is KGHSH and CDR2 is LQKENI. For the CDR3, the DNA is TGTGCCAGCTCACCCGGGACAGCCCCCGAGGATGGCTACACCTTC. It encodes CASSPGTAPEDGYTF.

This clonotype was seen repeatedly, ten times or more. The chain is built from TRBV11-2 and TRBJ2-1; D possibly matches TRBD1 or TRBD2 (6 bases each). This CDR3 spans 18 amino acids. The germline V gene encodes CDR1 SGHAT and CDR2 FQNNGV. V was clipped by 5 bases and J by 0 bases, with 20 bases between them. CDR3 nucleotides: TGTGCCAGCAGCCGGGCGGGAACCAGGGGAATCTCCTACAATGAGCAGTTCTTC. It specifies CASSRAGTRGISYNEQFF.

This clonotype has a count of ten or more. The rearrangement links TRBV9 to TRBJ2-5; 8 nucleotides line up with TRBD1. This CDR3 spans 14 amino acids. Germline values: CDR1 SGDLS, CDR2 YYNGEE. V shed 4 bases, J shed 5 bases, and the junction held 7 bases outside the gene matches. The CDR3, as DNA: TGTGCCAGCAGCCGGGGACAGGCGGAGGAGACCCAGTACTTC. Translation: CASSRGQAEETQYF.

There are a few counts of this clonotype. The chain uses TRBV7-2 and TRBJ1-2, with D perhaps matching TRBD1 (5 bases). Per the germline V gene, CDR1 is SGHTA and CDR2 is FQGNSA. V lost 6 bases to trimming and J lost 4 bases, with 21 bases between them. The CDR3 is 16 residues long. CDR3 DNA: TGTGCCAGCAGGGGAGGAAGGCAGGGCTTCGGCTATGGCTACACCTTC. Its translation: CASRGGRQGFGYGYTF.

Ten or more counts support this clonotype. The CDR3 region has the DNA TGCGCCAGCAGCCAAGAAGTGGAGATCGGGGAGCTGTTTTTT. It encodes CASSQEVEIGELFF. V usage is TRBV4-3 and J usage is TRBJ2-2, with unresolved D. This CDR3 region has 14 residues. Trimming took 0 bases from V and 7 from J, leaving 9 bases between them. The germline V gene encodes CDR1 LGHNA and CDR2 YSLEER.

This clonotype has a count of ten or more. The V call is TRBV4-3, the J call TRBJ1-3; the D is unclear. V was cut by 4 bases and J by 1 base, with 11 bases left in between. The CDR3 extends over 15 amino acids. Germline V gene data show CDR1 as LGHNA and CDR2 as YSLEER. The CDR3 sequence is CASSPQTGSGNTIYF. CDR3 bases: TGCGCCAGCAGCCCTCAGACGGGTTCTGGAAACACCATATATTTT.

This clonotype was counted a few times. The rearrangement uses TRBV12-3 or TRBV12-4 and TRBJ2-2; no clear D. Deletions cut 7 bases from V and 2 bases from J, with 11 bases between. There are 14 residues in the CDR3. The CDR3, as DNA: TGTGCCAGCAAGAACACGGCAAACACCGGGGAGCTGTTTTTT. Translating it yields CASKNTANTGELFF.

The genes are TRBV4-1 and TRBJ1-5; no firm D call. This CDR3 has 15 residues. Germline CDR1 is MGHRA and CDR2 is YSYEKL. Trimming cost V 1 base and J 9 bases, with 16 bases left between them. The CDR3 loop reads CASSQVVSPFSPQHF. In nucleotides, the CDR3 is TGCGCCAGCAGCCAAGTAGTTTCCCCTTTTTCGCCCCAGCATTTT.

The chain combines TRBV19 with TRBJ1-6, with D tentatively TRBD1 (5 bases). V lost 3 bases, J lost 0 bases, and 9 bases lay in between. The CDR3 extends over 16 amino acids. Per the germline V gene, CDR1 is LNHDA and CDR2 is SQIVND (reference sequence). CDR3 nucleotides: TGTGCCAGTAGTATGGGACGAAGCTCCTATAATTCACCCCTCCACTTT. Its translation: CASSMGRSSYNSPLHF.

This clonotype came up a few times. V and J are TRBV5-6 and TRBJ2-2; the D gene is possibly TRBD2 (6 bases). V was pared by 0 bases and J by 3 bases, with 15 bases between. This CDR3 comprises 17 residues. Germline loops: CDR1 SGHDT, CDR2 YYEEEE. CDR3 amino acids: CASSLVWRGRDTGELFF. The CDR3 DNA sequence: TGTGCCAGCAGCTTGGTGTGGCGGGGTCGGGACACCGGGGAGCTGTTTTTT.

This clonotype has ten or more counts. This chain links TRBV5-1 with TRBJ2-5, with 10 nucleotides matching TRBD1. The CDR3 contains 14 residues. Germline CDR1 and CDR2: SGHRS and YFSETQ. The V and J ends lost 2 bases and 5 bases, in that order; junction bases with no gene match: 3. This CDR3 is CASSFGGQGETQYF. CDR3 DNA sequence: TGCGCCAGCAGCTTCGGGGGACAGGGGGAGACCCAGTACTTC.

The chain is built from TRBV12-3 or TRBV12-4 and TRBJ2-2; 8 bases map to TRBD1. The CDR3 is 16 amino acids. V lost 3 bases, J lost 5 bases, and 8 bases stayed unmatched. CDR3 region: CASSFARGQGTGELFF. The CDR3 region has the DNA TGTGCCAGCAGTTTTGCCAGGGGGCAGGGGACCGGGGAGCTGTTTTTT.

The sample holds many counts of this clonotype. This chain links TRBV7-9 with TRBJ1-5; no clear D. The CDR3 has 13 amino acids. CDR1 is SEHNR, CDR2 FQNEAQ, per germline (reference sequence). With 3 bases removed from V and 4 bases from J, the gap between germline ends came to 7 bases. This CDR3 is CASSLSRNQPQHF. CDR3 in DNA: TGTGCCAGCAGCTTGAGTAGGAATCAGCCCCAGCATTTT. The full variable domain, completed using reference TRBV7-9 and TRBJ1-5, is DTGVSQNPRHKITKRGQNVTFRCDPISEHNRLYWYRQTLGQGPEFLTYFQNEAQLEKSRLLSDRFSAERPKGSFSTLEIQRTEQGDSAMYLCASSLSRNQPQHFGDGTRLSIL.

This clonotype was seen ten or more times. The chain employs TRBV6-5 and TRBJ1-1; D possibly corresponds to TRBD1 (6 bases). The CDR3 is made up of 15 amino acids. With 0 bases removed from V and 4 bases from J, the gap between germline ends came to 12 bases. The germline gives CDR1 MNHEY, CDR2 SVGAGI. CDR3 DNA: TGTGCCAGCAGTTACTCGGGGACAACGACCACTGAAGCTTTCTTT. This sequence encodes CASSYSGTTTTEAFF.

V and J are TRBV4-1 and TRBJ2-1; 7 nucleotides line up with TRBD1. J lost 7 bases, V lost 2 bases, and 8 bases had no gene match. The CDR3 has 15 amino acids. Germline values: CDR1 MGHRA, CDR2 YSYEKL. The CDR3 DNA reads as TGCGCCAGCAGCCAAACCGGGACAGAGGGAAATGAGCAGTTCTTC. Encoded protein: CASSQTGTEGNEQFF.

In this sample, this clonotype turned up many times. This chain joins TRBV7-9 and TRBJ1-6, with 11 positions matching TRBD1. The CDR3 covers 16 residues. With V trimmed by 0 bases and J by 11 bases, 6 bases remained unmatched. Germline CDR1 is SEHNR and CDR2 is FQNEAQ (reference sequence). The CDR3 here is CASSLAPGTGGTPLHF. CDR3 coding DNA: TGTGCCAGCAGCTTAGCCCCCGGGACAGGGGGGACACCCCTCCACTTT.

This clonotype was found many times. The V call is TRBV7-2, the J call TRBJ2-1; 9 nucleotides align to TRBD2. Per germline, CDR1 SGHTA and CDR2 FQGNSA. V gave up 2 bases and J gave up 8 bases; unmatched junction bases: 4. The CDR3 loop spans 14 amino acids. The CDR3 bases are TGTGCCAGCAGCTTATTGGGCGGGGGGGATGAGCAGTTCTTC. Its translation is CASSLLGGGDEQFF.

The CDR3 region is CAIGGRSTDTQYF. CDR3 coding DNA: TGTGCCATCGGGGGCCGGAGCACAGATACGCAGTATTTT. The chain uses TRBV28 and TRBJ2-3; perhaps D is TRBD1 or TRBD2 (6 bases each). This CDR3 is 13 amino acids long. The V and J ends lost 10 bases and 0 bases respectively, with 11 bases between them. Germline CDR1 MDHEN, CDR2 SYDVKM.